This TCR beta chain was identified during a study of memory CD4+ T cells and cytomegalovirus serostatus. Germline V lookup: CDR1 ENHRY, CDR2 SYGVKD. This CDR3 has 11 amino acids. The V gene lost 10 bases and the J gene lost 9 bases, with 15 bases spanning the gap. Study observations and caveats: Suggested: most of the CMV-linked TCR signature lies in CD4+ memory cells. CD4+ memory repertoires contained about two fifths of the roughly 150 reported CMV TCRbeta sequences.

Single viable CD3+CD4+CD8-CD45RO+ cells were sorted as the memory CD4+ T cells. The repertoire was sequenced with immunoSEQ multiplex PCR; TCRdb's copy has only in-frame clones and lacks some. The data contain some 46,000 clones, 77% of them singletons. For this clone: Antigen specificity is unknown.

The chain combines TRBV10-3 with TRBJ2-5, with a possible D match to TRBD1 (6 bases). Material for sequencing was memory CD4+ T cells from blood. This TCR was sampled from an adult in good health and CMV-seronegative. Here the CDR3 DNA reads TGTGCCACCCTACAGGGCTCCTCCCAGTACTTC. It encodes CATLQGSSQYF.